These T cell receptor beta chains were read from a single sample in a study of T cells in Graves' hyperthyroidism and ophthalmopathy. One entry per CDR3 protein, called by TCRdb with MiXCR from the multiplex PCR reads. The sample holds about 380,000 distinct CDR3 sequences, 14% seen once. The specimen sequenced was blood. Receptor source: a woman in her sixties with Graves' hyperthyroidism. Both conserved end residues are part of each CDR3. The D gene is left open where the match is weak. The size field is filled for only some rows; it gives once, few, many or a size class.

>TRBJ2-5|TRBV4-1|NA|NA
CASSHLARYQETQYF
TGCGCCAGCAGCCACCTAGCGAGGTACCAAGAGACCCAGTACTTC
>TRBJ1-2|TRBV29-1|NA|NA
CSVELGQVLDYGYTF
TGCAGCGTGGAACTAGGGCAGGTTCTCGACTATGGCTACACCTTC
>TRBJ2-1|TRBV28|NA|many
CASSWGGLSYNEQFF
TGTGCCAGCAGTTGGGGCGGGTTGTCCTACAATGAGCAGTTCTTC
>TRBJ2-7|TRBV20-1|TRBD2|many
CSARSFIAGLAYEQYF
TGCAGTGCTAGATCCTTTATAGCGGGCCTAGCGTACGAGCAGTACTTC
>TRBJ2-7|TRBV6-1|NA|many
CASSRWRDQTYEQYF
TGTGCCAGCAGTCGGTGGCGGGACCAGACCTACGAGCAGTACTTC
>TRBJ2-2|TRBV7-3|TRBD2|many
CASSQGLAGAGTGELFF
TGTGCCAGCAGCCAGGGGCTAGCGGGAGCGGGCACCGGGGAGCTGTTTTTT
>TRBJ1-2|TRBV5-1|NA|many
CASSLGRDYGYTF
TGCGCCAGCAGCCTCGGACGGGACTATGGCTACACCTTC
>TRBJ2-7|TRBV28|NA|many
CASSPWREDYEQYF
TGTGCCAGCAGTCCCTGGCGGGAAGACTACGAGCAGTACTTC
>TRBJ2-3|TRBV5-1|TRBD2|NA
CASSRRLAVSSTDTQYF
TGCGCCAGCAGCCGGAGGCTAGCGGTATCTAGCACAGATACGCAGTATTTT
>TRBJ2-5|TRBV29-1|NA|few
CSAGPRGETQYF
TGCAGCGCCGGGCCACGGGGAGAGACCCAGTACTTC
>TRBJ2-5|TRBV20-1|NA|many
CSARDPRAQETQYF
TGCAGTGCTAGAGATCCGCGGGCTCAAGAGACCCAGTACTTC
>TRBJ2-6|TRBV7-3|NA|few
CASSSDTSGANVLTF
TGTGCCAGCAGCAGCGATACCTCTGGGGCCAACGTCCTGACTTTC
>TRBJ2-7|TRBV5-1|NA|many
CASSLAFIYEQYF
TGCGCCAGCAGCTTGGCATTCATTTACGAGCAGTACTTC
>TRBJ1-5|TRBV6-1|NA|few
CASSWSAGNQPQHF
TGTGCCAGCAGCTGGTCCGCGGGCAATCAGCCCCAGCATTTT
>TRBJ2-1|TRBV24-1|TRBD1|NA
CATSDIRGTGDNEQFF
TGTGCCACCAGTGATATTCGCGGGACAGGGGACAATGAGCAGTTCTTC
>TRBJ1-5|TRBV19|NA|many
CASSTGLGNQPQHF
TGTGCCAGCAGCACAGGGTTGGGCAATCAGCCCCAGCATTTT
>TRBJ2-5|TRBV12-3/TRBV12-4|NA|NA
CASSLAETQCF
TGTGCCAGCAGTTTGGCTGAGACCCAGTGCTTC
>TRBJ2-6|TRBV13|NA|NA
CASSFASAGANVLTF
TGTGCCAGCAGCTTTGCTAGCGCTGGGGCCAACGTCCTGACTTTC
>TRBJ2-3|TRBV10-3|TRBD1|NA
CAISEKDRVGTDTQYF
TGTGCCATCAGTGAGAAGGACAGGGTCGGTACAGATACGCAGTATTTT
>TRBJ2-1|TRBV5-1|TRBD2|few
CASSLPGLAGDRVNEQFF
TGCGCCAGCAGCTTACCGGGACTAGCGGGAGATAGAGTCAATGAGCAGTTCTTC
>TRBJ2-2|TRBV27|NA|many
CASSPHTTGELFF
TGTGCCAGCAGTCCGCATACCACCGGGGAGCTGTTTTTT
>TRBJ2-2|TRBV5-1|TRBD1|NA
CASSLDPGQGLNTGELFF
TGCGCCAGCAGCTTGGACCCGGGACAGGGACTGAACACCGGGGAGCTGTTTTTT
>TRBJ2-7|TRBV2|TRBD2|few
CASSSDPGLAPEQYF
TGTGCCAGCAGTAGCGATCCGGGACTAGCCCCCGAGCAGTACTTC
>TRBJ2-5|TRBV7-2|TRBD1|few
CASSLPPNDRGRETQYF
TGTGCCAGCAGCCTACCACCAAACGACAGGGGTAGGGAGACCCAGTACTTC
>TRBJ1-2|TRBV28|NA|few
CASSLGRSYTF
TGTGCCAGCAGTTTGGGCCGAAGCTACACCTTC
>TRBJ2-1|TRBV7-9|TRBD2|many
CASSTRTSGSLGEQFF
TGTGCCAGCAGCACCCGAACTAGCGGGAGTTTAGGTGAGCAGTTCTTC